These 13 T cell receptor beta chains originate from one sample sequenced in a study of shared clonotypes between healthy human individuals. Clones were read by immunoSEQ multiplex PCR, and TCRdb kept only the in-frame ones, dropping some. Of hundreds of thousands of clones in the sample, around 78% were seen once. Sequencing used memory CD4+ T cells sorted from blood. The subset: CD45RA-negative fraction. Receptor source: a woman in her twenties or thirties in good health.

This clone appeared a few times. One junction end disagrees with the germline gene, perhaps due to a read error. The rearrangement links TRBV19 to TRBJ2-7; TRBD1 matches at 9 bases. CDR1 is LNHDA, CDR2 SQIVND, per germline (reference sequence). The CDR3 loop spans 15 amino acids. In nucleotides, the CDR3 is TGTGCCAGTAGTCTAGAGGACAGGGGAACCTACGAGCAGTACTTC. Residues: CASSLEDRGTYEQYF.

The chain is built from TRBV7-9 and TRBJ2-7; TRBD1 agrees at 7 bases. The V and J ends lost 1 base and 5 bases, in that order; junction bases with no gene match: 8. CDR1 SEHNR and CDR2 FQNEAQ come from the germline V gene (reference sequence). This CDR3 region has 15 residues. CDR3 protein: CASSLVKGARHEQYF. CDR3 bases: TGTGCCAGCAGCTTAGTGAAGGGGGCGAGGCACGAGCAGTACTTC.

A few counts support this clone. This chain joins TRBV21-1 and TRBJ1-1; the table's D gene call, TRBD1, was not cross checked with the DNA. TRBV21-1 counts as a pseudogene. The CDR3 contains 12 residues. The CDR3 coding sequence is TGTGCCAGCAGGGGGCCGCTCACTGAAGCTTTCTTT. Encoded protein: CASRGPLTEAFF.

The chain joins TRBV6-5 to TRBJ1-5, with D tentatively TRBD1 (5 bases). Trimming left V 0 bases short and J 7 bases short, with 13 bases between. CDR1 and CDR2 from the germline V gene are MNHEY and SVGAGI. CDR3 size: 15 residues. The CDR3 DNA follows: TGTGCCAGCAGTTACTCGGCAGTGCGGGGGCAGCCCCAGCATTTT. Protein: CASSYSAVRGQPQHF.

CDR3 amino acids: CASSLGTSGIHTDTQYF. The CDR3, as DNA: TGTGCCAGCAGCTTGGGGACTAGCGGGATACACACAGATACGCAGTATTTT. J is TRBJ2-3 and V is TRBV7-6; 13 bases are shared with TRBD2. CDR1 is SGHVS and CDR2 is FNYEAQ in the germline V gene. V was pared by 3 bases and J by 2 bases, with 5 bases of the junction left unmatched. This CDR3 contains 17 residues.

The rearrangement links TRBV11-2 to TRBJ2-7; TRBD1 aligns across 11 bases. Germline lookup yields CDR1 SGHAT and CDR2 FQNNGV. V shed 5 bases, J shed 2 bases, and the junction held 5 bases outside the gene matches. The length of the CDR3 is 15 residues. Written as DNA, the CDR3 is TGTGCCAGCAGCATCCCGGGACAGGGGGCCTACGAGCAGTACTTC. Protein product: CASSIPGQGAYEQYF. The entire variable domain, with the rest obtained from reference TRBV11-2 and TRBJ2-7, is as follows: EAGVAQSPRYKIIEKRQSVAFWCNPISGHATLYWYQQILGQGPKLLIQFQNNGVVDDSQLPKDRFSAERLKGVDSTLKIQPAKLEDSAVYLCASSIPGQGAYEQYFGPGTRLTVT.

The chain's CDR3 is CASSDEGTSAKTQYF. CDR3 DNA sequence: TGTGCCAGCAGCGACGAGGGGACTAGCGCGAAGACCCAGTACTTC. The V gene is TRBV5-6, the J gene TRBJ2-5, with 10 bases that match TRBD2. Germline lookup yields CDR1 SGHDT and CDR2 YYEEEE. This CDR3 is 15 amino acids long. The V gene end was trimmed by 4 bases and the J gene end by 6 bases; junction bases not matched to a gene: 9.

V gene TRBV18 combines with J gene TRBJ1-2, with D maybe TRBD1 (5 bases). This CDR3 has 15 amino acids. CDR1 and CDR2 from the germline V gene are KGHSH and LQKENI. V lost 4 bases to trimming and J lost 0 bases, with 12 bases between them. CDR3 residues: CASSQDSSANYGYTF. CDR3 DNA: TGTGCCAGCTCACAAGACAGCTCAGCTAACTATGGCTACACCTTC.

A single count supports this clone. CDR3 in DNA: TGTGCCAGCAAGTATAGCGAACAAGAGACCCAGTACTTC. This sequence encodes CASKYSEQETQYF. The chain employs TRBV7-9 and TRBJ2-5; possible D gene TRBD2, 5 bases. This CDR3 is built from 13 residues. Germline loops: CDR1 SEHNR, CDR2 FQNEAQ (reference sequence). The ends were cut back, 7 bases at V and 2 bases at J, with 11 bases in the middle.

Only one count was recorded for this clone. The chain couples TRBV25-1 to TRBJ2-1, with D tentatively TRBD2 (6 bases). Germline V lookup: CDR1 MGHDK, CDR2 SYGVNS. CDR3 length: 12 residues. Trimming removed 8 bases from V and 6 bases from J, with 11 bases in between. CDR3 loop: CASSGLTNEQFF. DNA for the CDR3: TGTGCCAGCTCGGGACTGACCAATGAGCAGTTCTTC.

This clone occurred once. The gene calls are TRBV27 and TRBJ1-2; 8 positions agree with TRBD1. With 5 bases clipped from V and 4 bases from J, the junction kept 15 bases outside the gene matches. The CDR3 is made up of 17 amino acids. CDR1 and CDR2 from the germline V gene are MNHEY and SMNVEV (reference sequence). The CDR3 DNA reads as TGTGCCAGCAGTCAATTCTGGACAGGGTCCCTTGCCTATGGCTACACCTTC. It is translated as CASSQFWTGSLAYGYTF.

The chain joins TRBV28 to TRBJ2-2, with 7 bases matching TRBD2. The trim removed 6 bases at V and 1 base at J, leaving 5 bases unmatched. CDR1 is MDHEN, CDR2 SYDVKM, per germline. The CDR3 is 15 residues long. CDR3 in amino acids: CASSPGLGNTGELFF. The CDR3 region has the DNA TGTGCCAGCAGCCCCGGACTAGGGAACACCGGGGAGCTGTTTTTT.

The V and J genes are TRBV9 and TRBJ1-3; TRBD1 matches 8 bases. There are 15 residues in the CDR3. The V gene's germline CDR1 is SGDLS and CDR2 YYNGEE. V trimming: 0 bases; J trimming: 8 bases; junction bases outside the gene matches: 7. The CDR3 nucleotides read TGTGCCAGCAGCGTAGTGGGCCAGGGGGCCGACACCATATATTTT. It codes for CASSVVGQGADTIYF.